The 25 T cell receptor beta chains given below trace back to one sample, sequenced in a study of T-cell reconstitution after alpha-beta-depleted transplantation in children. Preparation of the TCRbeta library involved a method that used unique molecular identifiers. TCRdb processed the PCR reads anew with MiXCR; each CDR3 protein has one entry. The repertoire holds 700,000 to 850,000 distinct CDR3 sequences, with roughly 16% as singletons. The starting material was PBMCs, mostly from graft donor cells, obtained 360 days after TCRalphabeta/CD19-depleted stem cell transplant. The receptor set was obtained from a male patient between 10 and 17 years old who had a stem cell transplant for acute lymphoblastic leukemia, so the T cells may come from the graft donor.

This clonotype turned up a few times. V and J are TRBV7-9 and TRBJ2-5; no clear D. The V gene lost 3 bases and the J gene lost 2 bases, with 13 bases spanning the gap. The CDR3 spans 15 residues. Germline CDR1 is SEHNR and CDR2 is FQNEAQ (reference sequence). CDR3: CASSLTYRSQETQYF. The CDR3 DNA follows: TGTGCCAGCAGCTTGACATACAGATCTCAAGAGACCCAGTACTTC.

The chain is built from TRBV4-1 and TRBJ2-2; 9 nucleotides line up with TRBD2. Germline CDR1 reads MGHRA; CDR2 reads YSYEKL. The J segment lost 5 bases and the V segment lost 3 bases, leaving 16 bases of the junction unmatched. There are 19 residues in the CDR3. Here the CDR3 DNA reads TGCGCCAGCAGCCATAAATTCGGCCATAGCGGGAGAGATACCGGGGAGCTGTTTTTT. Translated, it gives CASSHKFGHSGRDTGELFF.

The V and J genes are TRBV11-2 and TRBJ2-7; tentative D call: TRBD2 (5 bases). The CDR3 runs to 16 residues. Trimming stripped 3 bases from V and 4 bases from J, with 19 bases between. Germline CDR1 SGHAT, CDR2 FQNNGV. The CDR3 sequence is CASSFNRDRYGYEQYF. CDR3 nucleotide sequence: TGTGCCAGCAGCTTCAACCGGGATCGGTACGGGTACGAGCAGTACTTC.

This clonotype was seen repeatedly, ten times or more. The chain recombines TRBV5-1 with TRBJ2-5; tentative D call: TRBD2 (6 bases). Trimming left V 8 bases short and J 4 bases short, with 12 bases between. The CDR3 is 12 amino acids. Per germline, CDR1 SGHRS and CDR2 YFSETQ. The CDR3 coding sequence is TGCGCCAGTACGCAGGGAGGAGAGACCCAGTACTTC. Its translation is CASTQGGETQYF.

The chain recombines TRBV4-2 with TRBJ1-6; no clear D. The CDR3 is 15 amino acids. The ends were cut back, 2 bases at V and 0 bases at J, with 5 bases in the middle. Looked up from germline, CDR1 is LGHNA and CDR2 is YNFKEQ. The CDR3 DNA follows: TGTGCCAGCAGCCAACTCAGCTCCTATAATTCACCCCTCCACTTT. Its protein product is CASSQLSSYNSPLHF.

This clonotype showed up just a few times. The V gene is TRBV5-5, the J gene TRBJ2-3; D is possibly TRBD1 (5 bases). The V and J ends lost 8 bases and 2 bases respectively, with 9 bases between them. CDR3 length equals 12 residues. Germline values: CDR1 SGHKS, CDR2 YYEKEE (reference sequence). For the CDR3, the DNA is TGTGCCAGAGGCAGGGACACAGATACGCAGTATTTT. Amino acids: CARGRDTDTQYF. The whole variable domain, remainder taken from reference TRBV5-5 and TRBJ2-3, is DAGVTQSPTHLIKTRGQQVTLRCSPISGHKSVSWYQQVLGQGPQFIFQYYEKEERGRGNFPDRFSARQFPNYSSELNVNALLLGDSALYLCARGRDTDTQYFGPGTRLTVL.

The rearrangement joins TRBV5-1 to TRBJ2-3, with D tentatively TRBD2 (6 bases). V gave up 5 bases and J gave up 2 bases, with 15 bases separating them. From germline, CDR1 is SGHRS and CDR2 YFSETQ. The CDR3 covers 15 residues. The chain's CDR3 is CASRRDFYSTDTQYF. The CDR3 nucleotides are TGCGCCAGCAGGCGGGACTTCTACTCCACAGATACGCAGTATTTT.

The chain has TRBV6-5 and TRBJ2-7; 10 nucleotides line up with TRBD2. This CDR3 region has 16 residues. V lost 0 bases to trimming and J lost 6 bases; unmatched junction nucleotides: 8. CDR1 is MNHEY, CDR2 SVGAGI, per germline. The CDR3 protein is CASSYSSLAGECEQYF. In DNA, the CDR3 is TGTGCCAGCAGTTACTCGAGTCTAGCGGGAGAATGCGAGCAGTACTTC.

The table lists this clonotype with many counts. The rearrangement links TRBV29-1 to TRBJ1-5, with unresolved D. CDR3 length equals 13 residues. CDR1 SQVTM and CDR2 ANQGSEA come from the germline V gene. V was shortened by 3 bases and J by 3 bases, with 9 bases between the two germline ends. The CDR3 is CSVDFGNNQPQHF. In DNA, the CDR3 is TGCAGCGTTGATTTCGGCAACAATCAGCCCCAGCATTTT.

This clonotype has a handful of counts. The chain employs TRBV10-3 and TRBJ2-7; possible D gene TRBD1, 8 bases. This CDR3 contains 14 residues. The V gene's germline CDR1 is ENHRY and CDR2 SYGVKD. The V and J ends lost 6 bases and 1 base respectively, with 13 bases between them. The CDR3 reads CAIRKQGGSYEQYF. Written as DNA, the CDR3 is TGTGCCATCAGGAAACAGGGGGGGTCCTACGAGCAGTACTTC.

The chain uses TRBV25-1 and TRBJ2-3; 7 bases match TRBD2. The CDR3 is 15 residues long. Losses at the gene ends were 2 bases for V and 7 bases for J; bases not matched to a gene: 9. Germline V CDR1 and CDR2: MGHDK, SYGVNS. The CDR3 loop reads CASSELGERGNTQYF. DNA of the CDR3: TGTGCCAGCAGTGAACTCGGGGAGCGGGGCAATACGCAGTATTTT.

DNA of the CDR3: TGTGCCAGCAGCTTGGAAGGGAGGGCCCTAGAGACCCAGTACTTC. This translates into CASSLEGRALETQYF. This chain uses TRBV5-5 with TRBJ2-5, with 7 bases that match TRBD2. Germline values: CDR1 SGHKS, CDR2 YYEKEE (reference sequence). With 0 bases clipped from V and 4 bases from J, the junction kept 6 bases outside the gene matches. This CDR3 has 15 residues. Full variable domain (rest looked up from reference TRBV5-5 and TRBJ2-5): DAGVTQSPTHLIKTRGQQVTLRCSPISGHKSVSWYQQVLGQGPQFIFQYYEKEERGRGNFPDRFSARQFPNYSSELNVNALLLGDSALYLCASSLEGRALETQYFGPGTRLLVL.

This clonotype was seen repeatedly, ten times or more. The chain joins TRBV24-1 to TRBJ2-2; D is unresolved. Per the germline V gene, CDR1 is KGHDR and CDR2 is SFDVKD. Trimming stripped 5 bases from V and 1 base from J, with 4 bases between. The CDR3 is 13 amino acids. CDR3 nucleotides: TGTGCCACCAGTGGACTGAACACCGGGGAGCTGTTTTTT. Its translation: CATSGLNTGELFF.

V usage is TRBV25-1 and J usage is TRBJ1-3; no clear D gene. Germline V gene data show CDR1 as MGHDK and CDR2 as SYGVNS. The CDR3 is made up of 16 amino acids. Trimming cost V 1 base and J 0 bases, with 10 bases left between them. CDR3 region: CASSEFGKSSGNTIYF. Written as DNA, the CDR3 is TGTGCCAGCAGTGAATTTGGGAAGAGCTCTGGAAACACCATATATTTT.

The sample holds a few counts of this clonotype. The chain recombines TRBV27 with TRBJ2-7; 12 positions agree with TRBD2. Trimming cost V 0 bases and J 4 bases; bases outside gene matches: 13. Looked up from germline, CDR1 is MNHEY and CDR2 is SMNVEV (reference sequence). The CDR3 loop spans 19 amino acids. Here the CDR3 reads CASSLSAPSLAGGLYEQYF. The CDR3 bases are TGTGCCAGCAGTTTATCGGCCCCTTCACTAGCGGGAGGCCTTTACGAGCAGTACTTC.

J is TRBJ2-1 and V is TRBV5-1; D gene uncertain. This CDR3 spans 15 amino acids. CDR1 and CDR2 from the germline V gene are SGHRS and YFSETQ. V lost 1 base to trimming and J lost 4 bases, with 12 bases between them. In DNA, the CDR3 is TGCGCCAGCAGCTTGCAGGACGGATCATACAATGAGCAGTTCTTC. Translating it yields CASSLQDGSYNEQFF.

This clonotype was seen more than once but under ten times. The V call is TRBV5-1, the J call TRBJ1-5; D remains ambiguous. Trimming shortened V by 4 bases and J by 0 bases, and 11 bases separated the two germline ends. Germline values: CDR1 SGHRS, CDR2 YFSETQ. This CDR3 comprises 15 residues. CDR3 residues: CASSPGFYSNQPQHF. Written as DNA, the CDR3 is TGCGCCAGCAGCCCCGGGTTTTATAGCAATCAGCCCCAGCATTTT.

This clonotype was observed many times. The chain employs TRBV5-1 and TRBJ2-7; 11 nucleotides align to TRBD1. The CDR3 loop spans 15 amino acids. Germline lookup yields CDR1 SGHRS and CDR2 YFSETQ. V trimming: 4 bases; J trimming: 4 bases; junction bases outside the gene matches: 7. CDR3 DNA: TGCGCCAGCAGCCCGATCGGACAGGGGGCTTACGAGCAGTACTTC. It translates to CASSPIGQGAYEQYF.

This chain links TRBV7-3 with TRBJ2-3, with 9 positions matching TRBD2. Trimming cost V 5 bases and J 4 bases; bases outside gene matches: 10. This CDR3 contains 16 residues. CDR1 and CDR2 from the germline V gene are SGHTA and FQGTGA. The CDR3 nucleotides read TGTGCCAGCAGCCCAGTGGCTAGCGGGACCGCAGATACGCAGTATTTT. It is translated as CASSPVASGTADTQYF.

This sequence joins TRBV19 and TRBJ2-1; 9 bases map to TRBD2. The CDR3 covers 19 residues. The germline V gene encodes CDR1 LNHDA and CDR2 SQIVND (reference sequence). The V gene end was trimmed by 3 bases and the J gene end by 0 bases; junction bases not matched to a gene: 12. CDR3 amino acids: CASSIEVRLAGSSYNEQFF. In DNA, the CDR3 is TGTGCCAGTAGTATCGAGGTGAGGCTAGCGGGGAGCTCCTACAATGAGCAGTTCTTC.

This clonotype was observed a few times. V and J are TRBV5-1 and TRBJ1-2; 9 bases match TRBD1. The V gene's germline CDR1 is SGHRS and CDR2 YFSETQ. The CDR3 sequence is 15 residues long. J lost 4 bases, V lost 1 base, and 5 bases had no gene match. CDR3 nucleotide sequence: TGCGCCAGCAGCTTGCAAGGACAGGGGACCTATGGCTACACCTTC. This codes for CASSLQGQGTYGYTF.

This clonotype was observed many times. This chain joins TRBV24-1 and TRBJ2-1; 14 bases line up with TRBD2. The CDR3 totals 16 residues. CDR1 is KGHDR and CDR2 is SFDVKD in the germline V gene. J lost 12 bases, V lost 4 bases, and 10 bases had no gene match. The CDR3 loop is CATSDPTGLAGAAQFF. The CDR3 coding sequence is TGTGCCACCAGTGACCCCACGGGACTAGCGGGAGCAGCGCAGTTCTTC.

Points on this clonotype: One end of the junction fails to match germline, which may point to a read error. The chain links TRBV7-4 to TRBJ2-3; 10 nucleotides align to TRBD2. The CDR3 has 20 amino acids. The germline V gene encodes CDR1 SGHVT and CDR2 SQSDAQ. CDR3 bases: TGTGCCTGCAGCCCCGAGCTAGCGGGAGTGATGTTCGGGGGAACAGATACGCAGTATTTT. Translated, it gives CACSPELAGVMFGGTDTQYF.

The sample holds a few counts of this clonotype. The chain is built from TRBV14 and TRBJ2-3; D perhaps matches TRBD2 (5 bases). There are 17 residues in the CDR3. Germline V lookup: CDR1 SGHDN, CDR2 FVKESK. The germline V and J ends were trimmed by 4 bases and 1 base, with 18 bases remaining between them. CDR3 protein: CASSRKRGLTRTDTQYF. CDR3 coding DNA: TGTGCCAGCAGCCGCAAACGTGGACTCACCCGCACAGATACGCAGTATTTT.

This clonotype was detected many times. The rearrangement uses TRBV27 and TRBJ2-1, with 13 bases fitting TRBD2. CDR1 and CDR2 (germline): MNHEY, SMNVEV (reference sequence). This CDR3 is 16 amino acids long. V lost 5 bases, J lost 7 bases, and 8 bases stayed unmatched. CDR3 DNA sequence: TGTGCCAGCAGTCGGACTAGCGGGAGTTGGGTGAATGAGCAGTTCTTC. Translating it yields CASSRTSGSWVNEQFF.